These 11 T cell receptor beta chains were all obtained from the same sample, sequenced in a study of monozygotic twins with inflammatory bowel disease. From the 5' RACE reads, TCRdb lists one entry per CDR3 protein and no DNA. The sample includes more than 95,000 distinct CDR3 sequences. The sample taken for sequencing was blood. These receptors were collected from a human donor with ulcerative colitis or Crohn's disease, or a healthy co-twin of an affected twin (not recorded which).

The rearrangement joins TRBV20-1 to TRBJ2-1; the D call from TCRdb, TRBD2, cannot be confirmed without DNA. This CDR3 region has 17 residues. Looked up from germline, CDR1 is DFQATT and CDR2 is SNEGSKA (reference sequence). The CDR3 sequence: CSVKPYSIAGVSNEQFF.

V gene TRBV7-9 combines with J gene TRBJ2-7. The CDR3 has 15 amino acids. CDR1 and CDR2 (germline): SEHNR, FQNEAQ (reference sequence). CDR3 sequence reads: CASSLKGIFSYEQYF.

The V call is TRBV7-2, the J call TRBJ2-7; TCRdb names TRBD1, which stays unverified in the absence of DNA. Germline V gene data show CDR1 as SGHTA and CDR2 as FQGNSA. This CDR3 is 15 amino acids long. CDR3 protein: CASSLAGQDYYEQYF.

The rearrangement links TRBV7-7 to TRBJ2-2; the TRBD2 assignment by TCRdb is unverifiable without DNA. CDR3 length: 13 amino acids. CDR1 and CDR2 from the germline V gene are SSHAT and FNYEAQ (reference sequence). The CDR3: CASSLLAHGELFF.

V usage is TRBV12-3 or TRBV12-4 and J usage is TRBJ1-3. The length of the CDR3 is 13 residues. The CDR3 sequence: CASTIDTGNTIYF.

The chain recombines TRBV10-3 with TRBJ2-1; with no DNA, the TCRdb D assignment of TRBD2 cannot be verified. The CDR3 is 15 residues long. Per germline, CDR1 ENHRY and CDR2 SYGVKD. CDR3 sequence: CAYKAGSSSYNEQFF.

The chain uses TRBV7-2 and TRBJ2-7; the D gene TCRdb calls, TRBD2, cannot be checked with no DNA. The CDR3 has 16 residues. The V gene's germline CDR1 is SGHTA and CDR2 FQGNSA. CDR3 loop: CASSLGLRGGIYEQYF.

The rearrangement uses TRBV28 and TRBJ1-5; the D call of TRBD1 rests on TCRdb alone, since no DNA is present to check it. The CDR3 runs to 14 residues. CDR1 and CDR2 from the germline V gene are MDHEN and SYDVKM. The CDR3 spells CATTGAYSNQPQHF.

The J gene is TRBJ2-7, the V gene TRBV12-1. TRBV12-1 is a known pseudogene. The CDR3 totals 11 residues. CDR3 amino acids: CASSFLYEQYF.

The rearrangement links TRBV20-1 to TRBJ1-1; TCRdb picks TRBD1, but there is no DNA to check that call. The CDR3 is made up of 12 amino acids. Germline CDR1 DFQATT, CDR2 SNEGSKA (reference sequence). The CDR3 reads CSARRQDNEAFF.

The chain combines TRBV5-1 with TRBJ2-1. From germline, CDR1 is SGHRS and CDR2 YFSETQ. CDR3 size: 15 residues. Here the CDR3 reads CASSPRPDLYNEQFF.